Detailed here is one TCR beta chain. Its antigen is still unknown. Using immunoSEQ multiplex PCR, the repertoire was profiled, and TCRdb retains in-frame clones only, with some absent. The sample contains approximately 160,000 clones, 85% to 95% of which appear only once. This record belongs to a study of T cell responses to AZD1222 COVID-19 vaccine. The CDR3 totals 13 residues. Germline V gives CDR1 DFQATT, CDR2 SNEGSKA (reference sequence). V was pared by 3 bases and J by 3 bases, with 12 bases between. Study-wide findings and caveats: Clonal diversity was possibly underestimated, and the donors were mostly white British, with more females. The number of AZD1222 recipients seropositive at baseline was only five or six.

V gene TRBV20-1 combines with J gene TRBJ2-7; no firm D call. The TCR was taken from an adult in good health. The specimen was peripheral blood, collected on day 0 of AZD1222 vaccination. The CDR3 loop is CSASTSSLYEQYF. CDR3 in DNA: TGCAGTGCTAGTACGTCCTCACTCTACGAGCAGTACTTC.